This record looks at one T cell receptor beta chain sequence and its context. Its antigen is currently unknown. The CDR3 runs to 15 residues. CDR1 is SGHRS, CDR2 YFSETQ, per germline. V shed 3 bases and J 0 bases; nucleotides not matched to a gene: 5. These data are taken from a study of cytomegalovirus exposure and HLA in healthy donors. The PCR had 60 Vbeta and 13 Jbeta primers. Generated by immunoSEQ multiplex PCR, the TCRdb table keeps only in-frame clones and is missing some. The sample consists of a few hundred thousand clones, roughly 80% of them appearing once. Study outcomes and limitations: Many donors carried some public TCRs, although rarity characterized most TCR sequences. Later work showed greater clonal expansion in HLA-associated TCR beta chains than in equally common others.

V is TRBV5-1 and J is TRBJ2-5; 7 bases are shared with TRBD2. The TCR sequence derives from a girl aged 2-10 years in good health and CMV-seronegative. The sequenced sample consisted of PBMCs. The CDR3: CASSWASGDQETQYF. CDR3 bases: TGCGCCAGCAGCTGGGCTAGCGGAGACCAAGAGACCCAGTACTTC.